This TCR beta chain was identified in a study of blood T cell repertoires in COVID-19. About the research overall: Both acute and convalescent COVID-19 samples were obtained from the United States, Italy and Spain. Sources were T cells, B-cell-depleted T cells, or PBMCs; the material itself was cDNA or gDNA.

Trimming removed 4 bases from V and 4 bases from J; junction bases left unmatched: 9. The CDR3 runs 17 residues. From germline, CDR1 is MGHDK and CDR2 SYGVNS. Under the authors' procedure: Using reference gene primer amplification, nucleated cell counts were estimated. Using immunoSEQ multiplex PCR, the repertoire was profiled, and TCRdb retains in-frame clones only, with some absent. That table supplies the V and J calls and clone size; D and trimming were determined from the DNA. The table records around 64,000 clones, around 87% of them present only once. The receptor was isolated from a woman in her late teens or twenties with acute or convalescent COVID-19. The chain recombines TRBV25-1 with TRBJ2-1; 11 bases map to TRBD1. Sequenced: peripheral blood. The DNA for the CDR3 is TGTGCCAGCAGTGCGGGACAGGGGGTTTTAGGGTACAATGAGCAGTTCTTC. It specifies CASSAGQGVLGYNEQFF.